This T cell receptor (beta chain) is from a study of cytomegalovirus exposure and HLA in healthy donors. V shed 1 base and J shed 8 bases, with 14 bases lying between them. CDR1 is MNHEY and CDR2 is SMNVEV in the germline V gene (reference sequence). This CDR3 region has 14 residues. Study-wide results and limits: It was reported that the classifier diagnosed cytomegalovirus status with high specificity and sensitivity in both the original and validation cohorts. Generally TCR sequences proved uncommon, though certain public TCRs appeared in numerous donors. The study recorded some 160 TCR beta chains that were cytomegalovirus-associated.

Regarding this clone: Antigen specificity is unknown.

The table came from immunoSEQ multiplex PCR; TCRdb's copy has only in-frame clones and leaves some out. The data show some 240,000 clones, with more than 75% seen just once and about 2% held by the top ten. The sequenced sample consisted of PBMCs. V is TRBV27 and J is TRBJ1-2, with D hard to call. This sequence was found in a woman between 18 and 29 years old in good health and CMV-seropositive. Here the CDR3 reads CASSLYPPGGGYTF. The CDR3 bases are TGTGCCAGCAGTTTATACCCCCCAGGAGGAGGCTACACCTTC.